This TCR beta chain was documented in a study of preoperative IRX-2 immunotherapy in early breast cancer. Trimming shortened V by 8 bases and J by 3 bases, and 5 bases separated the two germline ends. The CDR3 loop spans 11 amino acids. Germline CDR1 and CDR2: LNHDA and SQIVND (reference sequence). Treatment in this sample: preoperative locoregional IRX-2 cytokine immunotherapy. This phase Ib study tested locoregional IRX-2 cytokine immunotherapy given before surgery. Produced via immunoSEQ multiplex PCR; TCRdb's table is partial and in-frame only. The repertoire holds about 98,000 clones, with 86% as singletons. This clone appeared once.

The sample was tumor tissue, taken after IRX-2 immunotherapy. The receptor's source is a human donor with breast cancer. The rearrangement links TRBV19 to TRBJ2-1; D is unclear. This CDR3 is CASQNYNEQFF. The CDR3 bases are TGTGCCAGTCAAAACTACAATGAGCAGTTCTTC.